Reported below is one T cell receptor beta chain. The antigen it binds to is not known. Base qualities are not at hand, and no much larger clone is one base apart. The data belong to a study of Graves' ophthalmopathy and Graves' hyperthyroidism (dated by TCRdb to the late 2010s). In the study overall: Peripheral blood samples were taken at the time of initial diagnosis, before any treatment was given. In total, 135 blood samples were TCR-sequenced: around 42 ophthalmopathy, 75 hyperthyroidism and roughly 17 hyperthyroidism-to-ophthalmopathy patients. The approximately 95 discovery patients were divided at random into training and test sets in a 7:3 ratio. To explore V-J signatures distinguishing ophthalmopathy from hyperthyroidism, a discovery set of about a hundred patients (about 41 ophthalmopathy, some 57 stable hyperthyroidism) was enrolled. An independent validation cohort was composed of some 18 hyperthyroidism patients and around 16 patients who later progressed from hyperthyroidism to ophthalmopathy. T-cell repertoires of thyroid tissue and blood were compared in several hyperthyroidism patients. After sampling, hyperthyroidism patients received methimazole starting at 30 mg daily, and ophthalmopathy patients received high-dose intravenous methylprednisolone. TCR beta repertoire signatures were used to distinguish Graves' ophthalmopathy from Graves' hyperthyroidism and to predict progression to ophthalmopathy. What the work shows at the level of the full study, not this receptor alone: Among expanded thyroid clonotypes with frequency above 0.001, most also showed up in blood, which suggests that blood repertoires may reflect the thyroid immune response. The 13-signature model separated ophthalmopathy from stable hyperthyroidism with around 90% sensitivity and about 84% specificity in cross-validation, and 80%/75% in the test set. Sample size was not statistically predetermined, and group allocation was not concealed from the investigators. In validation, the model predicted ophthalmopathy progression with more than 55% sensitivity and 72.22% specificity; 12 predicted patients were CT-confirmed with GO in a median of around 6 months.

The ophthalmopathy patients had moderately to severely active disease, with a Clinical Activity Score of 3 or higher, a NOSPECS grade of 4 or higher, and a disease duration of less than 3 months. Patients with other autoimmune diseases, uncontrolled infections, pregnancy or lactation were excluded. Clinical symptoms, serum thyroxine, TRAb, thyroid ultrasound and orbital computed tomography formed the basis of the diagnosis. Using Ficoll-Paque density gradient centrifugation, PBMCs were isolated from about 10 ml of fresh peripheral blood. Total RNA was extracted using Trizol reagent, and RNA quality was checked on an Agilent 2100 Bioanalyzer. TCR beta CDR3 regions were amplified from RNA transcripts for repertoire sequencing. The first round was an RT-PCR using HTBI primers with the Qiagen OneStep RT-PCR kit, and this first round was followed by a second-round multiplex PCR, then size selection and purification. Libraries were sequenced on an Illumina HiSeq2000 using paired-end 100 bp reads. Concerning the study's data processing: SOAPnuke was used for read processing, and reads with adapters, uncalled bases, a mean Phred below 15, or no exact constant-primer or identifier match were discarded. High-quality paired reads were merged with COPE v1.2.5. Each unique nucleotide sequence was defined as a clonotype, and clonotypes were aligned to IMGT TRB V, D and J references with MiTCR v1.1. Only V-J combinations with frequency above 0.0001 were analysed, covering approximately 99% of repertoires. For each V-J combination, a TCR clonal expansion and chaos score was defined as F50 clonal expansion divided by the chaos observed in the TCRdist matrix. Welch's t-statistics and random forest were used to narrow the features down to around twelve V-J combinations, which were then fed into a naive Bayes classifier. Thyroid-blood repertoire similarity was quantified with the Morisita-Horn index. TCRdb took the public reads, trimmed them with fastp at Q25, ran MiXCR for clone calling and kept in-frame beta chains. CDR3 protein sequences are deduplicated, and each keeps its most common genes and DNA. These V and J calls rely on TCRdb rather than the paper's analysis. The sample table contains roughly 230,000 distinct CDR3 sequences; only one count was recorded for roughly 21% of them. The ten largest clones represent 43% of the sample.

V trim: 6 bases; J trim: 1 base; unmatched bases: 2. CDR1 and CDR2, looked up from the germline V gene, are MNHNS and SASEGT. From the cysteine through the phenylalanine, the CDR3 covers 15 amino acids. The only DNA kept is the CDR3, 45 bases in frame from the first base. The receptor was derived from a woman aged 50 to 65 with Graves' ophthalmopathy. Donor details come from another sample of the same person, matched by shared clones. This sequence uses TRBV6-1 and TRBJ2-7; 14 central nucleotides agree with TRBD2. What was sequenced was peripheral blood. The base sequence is TGTGCCAGCAGCCGACTAGCGGGAGGGTCCTACGAGCAGTACTTC. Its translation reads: CASSRLAGGSYEQYF.